The clone carrying this TCR beta chain was counted ten times or more. This sample stems from a study of blood T cells in healthy people across ages. CDR1 is LGHDT, CDR2 YNNKEL, per germline (reference sequence). The CDR3 covers 12 residues. The V end was cut by 0 bases, the J end by 2 bases, with 1 base between. Next came a second PCR, run for about 6 to 11 cycles, which used a sample-barcoded 5' primer along with a J-beta primer mix. TCRdb re-called the 5' RACE reads through MiXCR, storing one row per CDR3 protein. The sample consists of over 1,500,000 distinct CDR3 sequences, about two fifths of them appearing once.

Sequences were obtained from blood. This sequence joins TRBV3-1 and TRBJ2-5, with D uncertain. The source of this sequence is a human donor in good health. CDR3 loop: CASSQDQETQYF. CDR3 coding DNA: TGTGCCAGCAGCCAAGATCAAGAGACCCAGTACTTC.